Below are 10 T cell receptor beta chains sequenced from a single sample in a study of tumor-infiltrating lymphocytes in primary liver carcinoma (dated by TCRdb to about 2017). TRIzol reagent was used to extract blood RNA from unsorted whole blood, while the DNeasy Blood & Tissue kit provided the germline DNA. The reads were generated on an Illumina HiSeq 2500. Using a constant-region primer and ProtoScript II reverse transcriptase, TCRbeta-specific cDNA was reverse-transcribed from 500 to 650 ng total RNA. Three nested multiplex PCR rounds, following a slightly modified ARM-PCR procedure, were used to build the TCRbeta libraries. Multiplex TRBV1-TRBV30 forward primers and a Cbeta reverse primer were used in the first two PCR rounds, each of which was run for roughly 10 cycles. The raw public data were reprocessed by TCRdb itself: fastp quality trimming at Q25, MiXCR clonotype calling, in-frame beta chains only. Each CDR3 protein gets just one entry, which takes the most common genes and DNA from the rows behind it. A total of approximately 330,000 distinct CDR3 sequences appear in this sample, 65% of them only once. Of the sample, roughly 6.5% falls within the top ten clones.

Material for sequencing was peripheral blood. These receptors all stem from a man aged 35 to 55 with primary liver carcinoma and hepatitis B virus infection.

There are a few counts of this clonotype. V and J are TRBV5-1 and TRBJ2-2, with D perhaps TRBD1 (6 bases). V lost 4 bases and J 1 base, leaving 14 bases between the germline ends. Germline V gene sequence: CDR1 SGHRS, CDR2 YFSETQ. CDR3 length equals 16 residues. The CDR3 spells CASSDGQLLNTGELFF. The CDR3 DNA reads TGCGCCAGCAGCGACGGACAGCTATTGAACACCGGGGAGCTGTTTTTT. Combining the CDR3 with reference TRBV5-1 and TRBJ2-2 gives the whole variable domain KAGVTQTPRYLIKTRGQQVTLSCSPISGHRSVSWYQQTPGQGLQFLFEYFSETQRNKGNFPGRFSGRQFSNSRSEMNVSTLELGDSALYLCASSDGQLLNTGELFFGEGSRLTVL.

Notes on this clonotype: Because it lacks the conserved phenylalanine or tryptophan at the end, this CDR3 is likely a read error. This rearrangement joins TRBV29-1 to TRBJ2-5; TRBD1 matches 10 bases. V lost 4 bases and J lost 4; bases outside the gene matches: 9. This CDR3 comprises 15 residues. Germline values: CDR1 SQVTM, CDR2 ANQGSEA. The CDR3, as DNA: TGCAGCGTTGGGACCGACAGGGGGCGCGGAGAGACCCAGTACATC. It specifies CSVGTDRGRGETQYI.

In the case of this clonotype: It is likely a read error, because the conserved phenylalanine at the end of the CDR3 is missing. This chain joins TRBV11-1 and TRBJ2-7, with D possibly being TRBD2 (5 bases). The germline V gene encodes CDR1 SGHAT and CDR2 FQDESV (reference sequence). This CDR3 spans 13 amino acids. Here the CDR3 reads CVSLTRVGDEQYI. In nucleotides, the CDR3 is TGTGTCAGCTTAACGCGGGTCGGGGACGAGCAGTACATC.

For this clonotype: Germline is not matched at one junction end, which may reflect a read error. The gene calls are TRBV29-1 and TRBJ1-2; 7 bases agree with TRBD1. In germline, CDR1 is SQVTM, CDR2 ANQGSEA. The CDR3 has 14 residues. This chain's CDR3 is CSVDVQGVNYGYNF. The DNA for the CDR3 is TGCAGTGTTGATGTGCAGGGGGTTAACTATGGCTACAACTTC. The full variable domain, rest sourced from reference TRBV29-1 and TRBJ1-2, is SAVISQKPSRDICQRGTSLTIQCQVDSQVTMMFWYRQQPGQSLTLIATANQGSEATYESGFVIDKFPISRPNLTFSTLTVSNMSPEDSSIYLCSVDVQGVNYGYNFGSGTRLTVV.

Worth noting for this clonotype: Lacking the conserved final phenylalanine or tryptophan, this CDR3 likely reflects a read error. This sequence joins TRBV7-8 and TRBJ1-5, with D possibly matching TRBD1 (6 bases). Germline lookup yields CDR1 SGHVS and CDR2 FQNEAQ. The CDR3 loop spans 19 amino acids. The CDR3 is CASSLAGRGIFDSYQPQHL. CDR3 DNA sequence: TGTGCCAGCAGCTTAGCCGGCAGGGGTATCTTTGATAGCTATCAGCCCCAGCATCTT.

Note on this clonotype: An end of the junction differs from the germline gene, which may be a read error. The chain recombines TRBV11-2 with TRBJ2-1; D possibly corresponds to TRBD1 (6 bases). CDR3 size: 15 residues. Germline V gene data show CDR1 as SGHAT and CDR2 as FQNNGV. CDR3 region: CASSFRWGPHNQQFF. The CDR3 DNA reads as TGTGCCAGCAGCTTTAGGTGGGGGCCCCACAATCAGCAGTTCTTC.

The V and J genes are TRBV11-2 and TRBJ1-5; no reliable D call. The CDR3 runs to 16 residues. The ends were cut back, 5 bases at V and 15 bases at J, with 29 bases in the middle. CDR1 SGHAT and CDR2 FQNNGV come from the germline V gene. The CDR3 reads CASSEGRKNSNQPPHF. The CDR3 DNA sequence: TGTGCCAGCAGCGAAGGGCGAAAAAATAGCAATCAGCCACCGCATTTT.

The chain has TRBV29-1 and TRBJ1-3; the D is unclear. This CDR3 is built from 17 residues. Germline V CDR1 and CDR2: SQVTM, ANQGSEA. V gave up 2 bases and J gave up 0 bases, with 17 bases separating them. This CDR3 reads CSVETSQERVSGNTIYF. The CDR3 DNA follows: TGCAGCGTTGAAACCTCCCAGGAACGAGTCTCTGGAAACACCATATATTTT.

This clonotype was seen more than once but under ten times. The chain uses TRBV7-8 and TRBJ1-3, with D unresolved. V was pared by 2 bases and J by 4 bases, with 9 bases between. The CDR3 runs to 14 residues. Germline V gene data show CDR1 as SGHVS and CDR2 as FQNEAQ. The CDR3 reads CASSLRGGGNTIYF. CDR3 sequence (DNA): TGTGCCAGCAGCTTACGGGGAGGGGGAAACACCATATATTTT.

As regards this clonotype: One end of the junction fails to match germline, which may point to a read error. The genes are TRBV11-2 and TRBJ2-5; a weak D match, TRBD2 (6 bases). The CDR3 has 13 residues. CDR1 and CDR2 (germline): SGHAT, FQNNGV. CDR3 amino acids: CASSFSGREIQYF. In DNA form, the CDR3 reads TGTGCCAGCAGCTTTAGCGGAAGAGAGATCCAGTACTTC.